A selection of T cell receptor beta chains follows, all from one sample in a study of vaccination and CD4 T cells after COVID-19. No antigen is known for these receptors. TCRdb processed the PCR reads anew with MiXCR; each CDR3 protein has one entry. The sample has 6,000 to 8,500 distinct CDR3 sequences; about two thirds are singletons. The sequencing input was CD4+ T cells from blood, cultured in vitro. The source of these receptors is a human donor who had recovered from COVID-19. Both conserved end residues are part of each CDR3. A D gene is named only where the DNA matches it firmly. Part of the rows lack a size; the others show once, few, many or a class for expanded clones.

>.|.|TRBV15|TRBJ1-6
TGTGCCACCAGCAGTTTCCAAGCCGGAGGGGGCTCCTATAATTCACCCCTCCACTTT
CATSSFQAGGGSYNSPLHF
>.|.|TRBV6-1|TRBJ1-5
TGTGCCAGCACCTCTCTCCGGGGAAGCAATCAGCCCCAGCATTTT
CASTSLRGSNQPQHF
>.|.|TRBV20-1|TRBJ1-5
TGCAGTGCTAGAAAAAGACAGGATCAGCCCCAGCATTTT
CSARKRQDQPQHF
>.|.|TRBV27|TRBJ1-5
TGTGCCAGCAGTTTATGGGGGGACGGCTACTGGCCCCAGCATTTT
CASSLWGDGYWPQHF
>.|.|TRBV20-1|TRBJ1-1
TGCAGTGCCCGGAAGGGAGGCTCCAACACTGAAGCTTTCTTT
CSARKGGSNTEAFF
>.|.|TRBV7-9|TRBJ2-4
TGTGCCAGCAGCTTCTCCGGACAGACCAAAAACATTCAGTACTTC
CASSFSGQTKNIQYF
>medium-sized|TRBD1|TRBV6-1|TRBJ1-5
TGTGCCAGCACCTATACCGGGACAGGGGTAAATCAGCCCCAGCATTTT
CASTYTGTGVNQPQHF
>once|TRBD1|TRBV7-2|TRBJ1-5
TGTGCCAGCAGCCCCGGGACAGGGAATATACAGCCCCAGCATTTT
CASSPGTGNIQPQHF
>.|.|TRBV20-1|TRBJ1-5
TGCAGTGCTCCGCGGACGGGAAGCAATCAGCCCCAGCATTTT
CSAPRTGSNQPQHF
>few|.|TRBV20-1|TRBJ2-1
TGCAGTGCCAGTCAAGGAGGAAGCTTCTACAATGAGCAGTTCTTC
CSASQGGSFYNEQFF
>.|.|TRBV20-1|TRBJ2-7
TGCAGTGCTAGAGATCCCGCTAGTCGCCCCTACGAGCAGTACTTC
CSARDPASRPYEQYF
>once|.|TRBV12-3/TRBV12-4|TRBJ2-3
TGTGCCAGCAGGCGGGAACTCAGCACAGATACGCAGTATTTT
CASRRELSTDTQYF
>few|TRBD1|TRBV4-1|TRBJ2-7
TGCGCCAGCAGCCACCCCCCCGGGACAGGGGGATCCTACGAGCAGTACTTC
CASSHPPGTGGSYEQYF
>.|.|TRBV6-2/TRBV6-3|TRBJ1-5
TGTGCCAGCAGTTACGACCCGACAGGTTATAGCAATCAGCCCCAGCATTTT
CASSYDPTGYSNQPQHF
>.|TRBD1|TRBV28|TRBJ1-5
TGTGCCAGCAGTCAGGGGGGGTTCGGGCAGCCCCAGCATTTT
CASSQGGFGQPQHF
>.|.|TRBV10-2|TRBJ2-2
TGCGCGACCGCCATTCGGGGCACCGGGGAGCTGTTTTTT
CATAIRGTGELFF
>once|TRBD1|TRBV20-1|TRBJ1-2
TGCAGTGCGGAACGCACAGGGGGCGTCTATGGCTACACCTTC
CSAERTGGVYGYTF
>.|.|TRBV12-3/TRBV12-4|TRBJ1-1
TGTGCCAGCAGTTTTGGGGAAGACACTGAAGCTTTCTTT
CASSFGEDTEAFF
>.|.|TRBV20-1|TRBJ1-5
TGCAGTGCTATCAGTCCAAGGGTTTATAGCAATCAGCCCCAGCATTTT
CSAISPRVYSNQPQHF
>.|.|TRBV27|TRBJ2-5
TGTGCCAGCAGTTTGGGGAGGCCCAATGGGGAGACCCAGTACTTC
CASSLGRPNGETQYF
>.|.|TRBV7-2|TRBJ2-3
TGTGCCAGCAGCTTAGGGGTCGATTGGACAGATACGCAGTATTTT
CASSLGVDWTDTQYF
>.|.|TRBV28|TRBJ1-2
TGTGCCAGCAGCCTAACGGGCCGTTATGGCTACACCTTC
CASSLTGRYGYTF
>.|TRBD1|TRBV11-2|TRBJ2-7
TGTGCCAGCAGCACCATCGGGACAGGGGGCTCCTACGAGCAGTACTTC
CASSTIGTGGSYEQYF
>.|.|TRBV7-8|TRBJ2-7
TGTGCCAGCATCTCCAGCTTCCAATCCTACGAGCAGTACTTC
CASISSFQSYEQYF
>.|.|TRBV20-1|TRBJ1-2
TGCAGTGCTAGAGACGATACAGGGTTGGGTGGCTACACCTTC
CSARDDTGLGGYTF
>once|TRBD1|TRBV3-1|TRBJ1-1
TGTGCCAGCAGCCAGGCAGGGGGGAACACTGAAGCTTTCTTT
CASSQAGGNTEAFF
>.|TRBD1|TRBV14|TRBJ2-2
TGTGCCAGCAGCCACCCCTGGGGGACAGGGGTTAACGGGGAGCTGTTTTTT
CASSHPWGTGVNGELFF
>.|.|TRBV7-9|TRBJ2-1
TGTGCCAGCAGCTTAGTAAACAATGAGCAGTTCTTC
CASSLVNNEQFF
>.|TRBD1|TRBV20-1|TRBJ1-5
TGCAGTGCTATCCGACAGGGATCCAATCTAAGGCAGCCCCAGCATTTT
CSAIRQGSNLRQPQHF
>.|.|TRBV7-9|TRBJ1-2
TGTGCCAGCAGCTTTAAGGCAGTATCAAACTATGGCTACACCTTC
CASSFKAVSNYGYTF
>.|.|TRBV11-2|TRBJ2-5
TGTGCCAGCAGCTTCAGCGGCCCGGAGACCCAGTACTTC
CASSFSGPETQYF
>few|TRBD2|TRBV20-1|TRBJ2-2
TGCAGTGCAGGAGCGGGAGGGTCCCGGGAGCTGTTTTTT
CSAGAGGSRELFF
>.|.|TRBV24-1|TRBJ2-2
TGTGCCACCAGTGGTACCGGGACACTGAACACCGGGGAGCTGTTTTTT
CATSGTGTLNTGELFF
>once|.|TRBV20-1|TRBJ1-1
TGCAGTGCCCCGGGATGGGGGGGGACTGAAGCTTTCTTT
CSAPGWGGTEAFF
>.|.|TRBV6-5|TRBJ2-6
TGTGCCAGCAGTTACCTATCTATCGGAACCTCTGGGGCCAACGTCCTGACTTTC
CASSYLSIGTSGANVLTF
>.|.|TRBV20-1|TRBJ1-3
TGCGGTGCTAGATATGGAAACACCATATATTTT
CGARYGNTIYF
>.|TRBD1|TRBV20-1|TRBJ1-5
TGCAGTGCAACTATACCAACGACAGGGGGCAATCAGCCCCAGCATTTT
CSATIPTTGGNQPQHF
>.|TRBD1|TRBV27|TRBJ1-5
TGTGCCAGCAGTCCCACGCGCACAGGGGCGCGAGGTCGGAATCAGCCCCAGCATTTT
CASSPTRTGARGRNQPQHF
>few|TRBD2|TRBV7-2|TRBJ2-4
TGTGCCACAGCGGGGGGTGGGGGTGTCAAAAACATTCAGTACTTC
CATAGGGGVKNIQYF
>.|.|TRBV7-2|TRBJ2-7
TGTGCCAGCAGCCGGCAATGGGACATCTACGAGCAGTACTTC
CASSRQWDIYEQYF
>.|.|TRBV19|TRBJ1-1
TGTGCCAGTAGTCACCCGACCGGGAACACTGAAGCTTTCTTT
CASSHPTGNTEAFF
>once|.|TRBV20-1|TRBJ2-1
TGCAGTGCTAGAGATTCCATTAGTGCGATAAGTGTCTTC
CSARDSISAISVF
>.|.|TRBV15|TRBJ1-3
TGTGCCACCAGCAGAGAATGGGGGGGAGGAAACACCATATATTTT
CATSREWGGGNTIYF
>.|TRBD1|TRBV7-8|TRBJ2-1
TGTGCCAGCAGCCACACCCGGACAGGGGGGATCTCTATGGTGCAGTTCTTC
CASSHTRTGGISMVQFF
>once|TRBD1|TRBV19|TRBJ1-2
TGTGCCAGTAGTACGTCGCCGGGACAGGGAATTGGAGTAGGCGGCTACACCTTC
CASSTSPGQGIGVGGYTF
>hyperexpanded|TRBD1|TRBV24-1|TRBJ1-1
TGTGCCACCAGTGACCCCAGACAGGGGATGAAAGCTTTCTTT
CATSDPRQGMKAFF
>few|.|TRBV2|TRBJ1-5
TGTGCCAGCAGCGTACAGGCTGAGGGTCAGCCCCAGCATTTT
CASSVQAEGQPQHF
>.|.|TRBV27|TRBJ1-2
TGTGCCAGCAGTTTATCGGGGGGGGAGGAGTCGGGTGGCTACACCTTC
CASSLSGGEESGGYTF
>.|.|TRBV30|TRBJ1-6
TGTGCCGCCCCGGTGGGGGGTAGGTCACCCCTCCACTTT
CAAPVGGRSPLHF
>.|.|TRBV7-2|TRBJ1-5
TGTGCCAGCAGCCCATGGGATGATCAGCCCCAGCATTTT
CASSPWDDQPQHF
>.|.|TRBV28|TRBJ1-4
TGTGCCAGCAGAGCCGGGACAACAGTGGAAAAACTGTTTTTT
CASRAGTTVEKLFF
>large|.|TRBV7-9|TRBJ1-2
TGTGCCAGCAGCTTAGATCGATCTACTAACTATGGCTACACCTTC
CASSLDRSTNYGYTF
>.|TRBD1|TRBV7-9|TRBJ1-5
TGTGCCAGCAGCCGACGGGACAGTAGTCATAGCAATCAGCCCCAGCATTTT
CASSRRDSSHSNQPQHF
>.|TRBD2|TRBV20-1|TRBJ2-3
TGCAGTCATAGGCGAGCGGGAAGGGGAGATACGCAGTATTTT
CSHRRAGRGDTQYF
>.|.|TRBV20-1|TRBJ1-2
TGCAGTGCTTGGAGCTATGGCTACACCTTC
CSAWSYGYTF
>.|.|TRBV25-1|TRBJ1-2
TGTGCCAGCAGCCACGACCCGAGGGGCTATGGCTACACCTTC
CASSHDPRGYGYTF
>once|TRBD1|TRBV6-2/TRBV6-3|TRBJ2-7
TGTGCCAGCAGTCGACACCCCCCCCAGGGGGCCCGATTCCGGGAGCAGTACTTC
CASSRHPPQGARFREQYF